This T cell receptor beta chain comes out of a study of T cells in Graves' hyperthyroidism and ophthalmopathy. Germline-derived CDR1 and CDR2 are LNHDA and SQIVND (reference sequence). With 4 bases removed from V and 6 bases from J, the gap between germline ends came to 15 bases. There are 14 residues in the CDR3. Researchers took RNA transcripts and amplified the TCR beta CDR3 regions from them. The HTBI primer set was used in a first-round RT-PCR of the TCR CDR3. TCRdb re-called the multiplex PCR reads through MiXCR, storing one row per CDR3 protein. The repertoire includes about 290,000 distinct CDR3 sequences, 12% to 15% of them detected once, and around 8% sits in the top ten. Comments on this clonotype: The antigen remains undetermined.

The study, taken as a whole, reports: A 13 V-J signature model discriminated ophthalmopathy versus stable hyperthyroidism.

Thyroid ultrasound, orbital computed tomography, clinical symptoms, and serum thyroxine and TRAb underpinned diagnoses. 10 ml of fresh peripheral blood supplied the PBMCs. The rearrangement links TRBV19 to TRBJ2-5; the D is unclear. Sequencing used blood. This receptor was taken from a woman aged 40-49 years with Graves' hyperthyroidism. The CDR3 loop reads CASSNRPEVKTQYF. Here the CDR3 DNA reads TGTGCCAGTAGTAACCGGCCCGAAGTGAAGACCCAGTACTTC.